Listed here are 30 T cell receptor beta chains from one sample, sequenced in a study of T cells in Graves' hyperthyroidism and ophthalmopathy. Amplified regions were TCR beta CDR3 sequences from RNA transcripts. First-round RT-PCR targeting the TCR CDR3 was performed with the HTBI primer set. A single record per CDR3 protein comes from TCRdb applying MiXCR to the multiplex PCR reads. Among 500,000 to 650,000 distinct CDR3 sequences listed, more than 15% were seen once. The sample comprised blood. The receptors here all came from a woman under 30 with Graves' ophthalmopathy.

There are many counts of this clonotype. V gene TRBV5-6 combines with J gene TRBJ2-7, with 7 bases that match TRBD1. Germline V gene data show CDR1 as SGHDT and CDR2 as YYEEEE. CDR3 length: 15 residues. V was clipped by 3 bases and J by 2 bases; unmatched bases: 8. CDR3 sequence (DNA): TGTGCCAGCAGCTCTGACAGGGTGGGAGCCTACGAGCAGTACTTC. Translation gives CASSSDRVGAYEQYF.

There are a few counts of this clonotype. The J gene is TRBJ2-7, the V gene TRBV6-1, with D maybe TRBD2 (6 bases). V gave up 3 bases and J gave up 4 bases, with 16 bases separating them. The CDR3 contains 15 residues. CDR1 is MNHNS, CDR2 SASEGT, per germline. CDR3 DNA: TGTGCCAGCAGTGATAAGCGGGCAGGGTGGTACGAGCAGTACTTC. Translation gives CASSDKRAGWYEQYF.

This clonotype occurred a few times. The rearrangement uses TRBV20-1 and TRBJ2-1; the D gene is possibly TRBD1 (6 bases). V was trimmed by 6 bases and J by 6 bases, leaving 21 bases between them. Germline CDR1 and CDR2: DFQATT and SNEGSKA (reference sequence). This CDR3 has 15 residues. CDR3 DNA: TGCAGTGCCCAGGGGTCGGGATGGGTGGTCAATGAGCAGTTCTTC. As protein: CSAQGSGWVVNEQFF.

In the case of this clonotype: Just one base apart from a much larger clone, this may be a read error. The rearrangement links TRBV28 to TRBJ2-3; a possible D gene is TRBD2 (6 bases). With 7 bases removed from V and 1 base from J, the gap between germline ends came to 15 bases. Germline values: CDR1 MDHEN, CDR2 SYDVKM. CDR3 length: 15 amino acids. CDR3 amino acids: CASMVWRAGTDTQYF. The CDR3 DNA is TGTGCCAGCATGGTCTGGAGGGCCGGCACAGATACGCAGTATTTT.

This clonotype was observed many times. The chain uses TRBV5-1 and TRBJ2-1; the match to TRBD1 covers 8 bases. The CDR3 is 16 amino acids. Trimming took 4 bases from V and 0 from J; bases not matched to a gene: 6. Germline V gives CDR1 SGHRS, CDR2 YFSETQ. The CDR3 region is CASSPRQGISYNEQFF. In DNA, the CDR3 is TGCGCCAGCAGCCCGAGACAGGGGATCTCCTACAATGAGCAGTTCTTC.

The chain links TRBV30 to TRBJ2-2; possibly TRBD1 or TRBD2 for D (6 bases each). V lost 4 bases and J 3 bases, leaving 18 bases between the germline ends. Germline assignment: CDR1 GTSNPN and CDR2 SVGIG (reference sequence). The CDR3 loop spans 16 amino acids. The CDR3, as DNA: TGTGCCTGGACCGGGGGCGGGGCCGGGTACACCGGGGAGCTGTTTTTT. Protein product: CAWTGGGAGYTGELFF.

This clonotype was detected only a few times. V and J are TRBV18 and TRBJ1-5; D remains ambiguous. Trimming cost V 3 bases and J 9 bases, with 12 bases left between them. Germline-derived CDR1 and CDR2 are KGHSH and LQKENI. The CDR3 contains 13 residues. The CDR3 here is CASSPTQWAPQHF. Here the CDR3 DNA reads TGTGCCAGCTCACCGACCCAATGGGCGCCCCAGCATTTT.

This clonotype was picked up many times. V gene TRBV30 combines with J gene TRBJ2-2; D is possibly TRBD2 (6 bases). V lost 7 bases and J lost 4, with 16 bases in between. Germline assignment: CDR1 GTSNPN and CDR2 SVGIG (reference sequence). CDR3 length: 14 residues. The CDR3 protein is CASPGGVGTGELFF. The CDR3 DNA reads TGTGCCTCTCCCGGGGGTGTGGGCACCGGGGAGCTGTTTTTT. The full variable domain, its missing parts supplied by reference TRBV30 and TRBJ2-2, is SQTIHQWPATLVQPVGSPLSLECTVEGTSNPNLYWYRQAAGRGLQLLFYSVGIGQISSEVPQNLSASRPQDRQFILSSKKLLLSDSGFYLCASPGGVGTGELFFGEGSRLTVL.

This clonotype was counted at least ten times. The chain recombines TRBV7-9 with TRBJ2-3, with D hard to call. Germline assignment: CDR1 SEHNR and CDR2 FQNEAQ (reference sequence). V lost 2 bases and J lost 0, with 12 bases in between. This CDR3 comprises 16 residues. This CDR3 is CASSLIAGFSTDTQYF. CDR3 in DNA: TGTGCCAGCAGCTTAATCGCAGGCTTTAGCACAGATACGCAGTATTTT.

The chain links TRBV4-1 to TRBJ1-5, with TRBD1 as a possible D gene (5 bases). Germline V gene data show CDR1 as MGHRA and CDR2 as YSYEKL. Trimming pared 0 bases from V and 6 bases from J, leaving 9 bases between. The CDR3 consists of 14 residues. This CDR3 reads CASSQDPGVQPQHF. CDR3 DNA: TGCGCCAGCAGCCAAGATCCGGGGGTTCAGCCCCAGCATTTT.

This clonotype has at least ten counts. This rearrangement joins TRBV28 to TRBJ2-3; 12 bases map to TRBD2. V shed 2 bases and J 2 bases; nucleotides not matched to a gene: 11. Germline values: CDR1 MDHEN, CDR2 SYDVKM. CDR3 length: 19 amino acids. CDR3 loop: CASSLPTRLAGAHTDTQYF. The CDR3 DNA reads as TGTGCCAGCAGTTTACCGACCCGACTAGCGGGGGCCCACACAGATACGCAGTATTTT.

This clonotype occurred a few times. This CDR3 reads CATYSWPGQVPANSEAFF. CDR3 DNA sequence: TGTGCCACCTATTCCTGGCCGGGACAGGTCCCCGCAAACTCTGAAGCTTTCTTT. The J gene is TRBJ1-1, the V gene TRBV13, with 8 bases that match TRBD1. Germline V gene data show CDR1 as PRHDT and CDR2 as FYEKMQ (reference sequence). The CDR3 consists of 18 residues. J lost 6 bases, V lost 10 bases, and 25 bases had no gene match.

This clonotype has only a few counts. The gene calls are TRBV7-9 and TRBJ2-7; D may be TRBD1 (6 bases). The CDR3 sequence is 14 residues long. V was shortened by 3 bases and J by 4 bases, with 13 bases between the two germline ends. Germline V gene sequence: CDR1 SEHNR, CDR2 FQNEAQ (reference sequence). CDR3 residues: CASSFTGSGYEQYF. CDR3 in DNA: TGTGCCAGCAGCTTCACAGGGTCGGGATACGAGCAGTACTTC.

This clonotype was observed a few times. A much larger clonotype is one base distant, so this may be a read error. The chain recombines TRBV13 with TRBJ1-5, with a possible D match to TRBD1 (5 bases). The CDR3 consists of 12 residues. V dropped 5 bases and J dropped 6 bases, with 8 bases sitting between them. Germline-derived CDR1 and CDR2 are PRHDT and FYEKMQ (reference sequence). The CDR3 nucleotides read TGTGCCAGCAGCCAAGGGGCTCAGCCCCAGCATTTT. This sequence encodes CASSQGAQPQHF.

This clonotype was found a few times. The V call is TRBV5-8, the J call TRBJ2-2, with 14 bases lining up with TRBD2. This CDR3 has 19 residues. V gave up 4 bases and J gave up 0 bases; unmatched junction bases: 8. The germline gives CDR1 SGHTS, CDR2 YDEGEE. The CDR3 coding sequence is TGTGCCAGCAGCAGGTGGACTAGCGGGGGGCCCGCGAACACCGGGGAGCTGTTTTTT. Translating it yields CASSRWTSGGPANTGELFF.

This clonotype was found a few times. V usage is TRBV6-2 or TRBV6-3 and J usage is TRBJ2-5; TRBD1 aligns across 8 bases. V lost 3 bases to trimming and J lost 5 bases; unmatched junction nucleotides: 14. CDR3 length equals 17 residues. Germline assignment: CDR1 MNHEY and CDR2 SVGEGT. CDR3 DNA sequence: TGTGCCAGCAGTTATTCCACCAGGACAGGGCACCGGGAGACCCAGTACTTC. Amino acid sequence: CASSYSTRTGHRETQYF.

This clonotype turned up a few times. The V gene is TRBV6-1, the J gene TRBJ1-2; tentative D call: TRBD1 (5 bases). Germline lookup yields CDR1 MNHNS and CDR2 SASEGT. With 9 bases removed from V and 4 bases from J, the gap between germline ends came to 18 bases. This CDR3 region has 14 residues. Written as DNA, the CDR3 is TGTGCCAGTTACCCCGGGTCAGGGACCTATGGCTACACCTTC. Residues: CASYPGSGTYGYTF.

At least ten counts were recorded for this clonotype. The rearrangement links TRBV6-2 or TRBV6-3 to TRBJ2-1; a possible D gene is TRBD2 (6 bases). From germline, CDR1 is MNHEY and CDR2 SVGEGT. Trimming took 5 bases from V and 9 from J, leaving 26 bases between them. This CDR3 has 17 residues. The CDR3 DNA reads as TGTGCCAGCAGTCCCCGGGGCGGGACTCCCGAGAGGGTTGAGCAGTTCTTC. It codes for CASSPRGGTPERVEQFF.

The chain has TRBV2 and TRBJ2-7; 10 nucleotides line up with TRBD2. There are 13 residues in the CDR3. After removal of 6 bases from V and 4 bases from J, the junction contained 3 bases not matched to a gene. From germline, CDR1 is SNHLY and CDR2 FYNNEI. The CDR3 sequence: CASSGAGGYEQYF. In nucleotides, the CDR3 is TGTGCCAGCAGCGGAGCGGGGGGGTACGAGCAGTACTTC.

The chain combines TRBV27 with TRBJ1-3; 8 nucleotides match TRBD1. The V segment lost 2 bases and the J segment 1 base; nucleotides outside the gene matches: 4. CDR1 and CDR2 from the germline V gene are MNHEY and SMNVEV (reference sequence). This CDR3 has 16 amino acids. The chain's CDR3 is CASSLTGGESGNTIYF. The CDR3 bases are TGTGCCAGCAGTTTAACAGGGGGAGAGTCTGGAAACACCATATATTTT.

The chain recombines TRBV6-5 with TRBJ1-1, with a tentative D call TRBD1 (5 bases). The CDR3 extends over 13 amino acids. The V gene's germline CDR1 is MNHEY and CDR2 SVGAGI. Trimming took off 2 bases at V and 4 bases at J, with 8 bases between the two ends. CDR3 loop: CASSYNRGTEAFF. The CDR3 coding sequence is TGTGCCAGCAGTTACAATAGGGGCACTGAAGCTTTCTTT.

This clonotype was found a few times. V usage is TRBV19 and J usage is TRBJ1-3; D is uncertain. CDR3 length: 14 amino acids. The germline V and J ends were trimmed by 5 bases and 3 bases, with 11 bases remaining between them. CDR1 is LNHDA, CDR2 SQIVND, per germline (reference sequence). The CDR3 nucleotides read TGTGCCAGTAGTGCGGGGAATTTTGGAAACACCATATATTTT. Protein sequence: CASSAGNFGNTIYF.

There are many counts of this clonotype. The chain recombines TRBV6-1 with TRBJ2-5; 7 bases fit TRBD1. With 6 bases clipped from V and 2 bases from J, the junction kept 6 bases outside the gene matches. Looked up from germline, CDR1 is MNHNS and CDR2 is SASEGT. This CDR3 spans 14 amino acids. The DNA of the CDR3 is TGTGCCAGCAGGTCCCGGGGACAGCAAGAGACCCAGTACTTC. This encodes CASRSRGQQETQYF.

This clonotype was seen ten or more times. The J gene is TRBJ2-3, the V gene TRBV5-1; 10 positions match TRBD2. The trim removed 3 bases at V and 5 bases at J, leaving 9 bases unmatched. Germline CDR1 and CDR2: SGHRS and YFSETQ. This CDR3 is built from 16 residues. CDR3 sequence: CASSYRSGGAVDTQYF. CDR3 nucleotide sequence: TGCGCCAGCAGCTACAGGAGCGGGGGGGCCGTAGATACGCAGTATTTT.

This clonotype occurred a few times. This chain joins TRBV27 and TRBJ1-6; D is ambiguous. CDR3 length: 15 residues. Per germline, CDR1 MNHEY and CDR2 SMNVEV (reference sequence). Trimming shortened V by 8 bases and J by 8 bases, and 19 bases separated the two germline ends. For the CDR3, the DNA is TGTGCCAGCGGACCTCGGGAGGGTAGGGATTCACCCCTCCACTTT. It encodes CASGPREGRDSPLHF.

This clonotype was seen repeatedly, ten times or more. The CDR3 sequence is CATSDPMNTEAFF. The CDR3 coding sequence is TGTGCCACCAGTGACCCAATGAACACTGAAGCTTTCTTT. The chain couples TRBV24-1 to TRBJ1-1; D is unresolved. The CDR3 sequence is 13 residues long. Deletions cut 4 bases from V and 0 bases from J, with 5 bases between. Germline CDR1 and CDR2: KGHDR and SFDVKD.

This clonotype was found a few times. The V gene is TRBV29-1, the J gene TRBJ2-7, with D hard to call. V lost 8 bases to trimming and J lost 0 bases, with 14 bases between them. Germline assignment: CDR1 SQVTM and CDR2 ANQGSEA. This CDR3 comprises 13 residues. In DNA, the CDR3 is TGCAGCATAAATGAGGTGGGCTCCTACGAGCAGTACTTC. Protein product: CSINEVGSYEQYF.

This clonotype occurred a few times. The rearrangement uses TRBV28 and TRBJ1-1; D call uncertain. Trimming left V 6 bases short and J 5 bases short, with 7 bases between. CDR1 MDHEN and CDR2 SYDVKM come from the germline V gene. The CDR3 has 11 residues. The CDR3 loop is CASRGWTEAFF. CDR3 in DNA: TGTGCCAGCAGGGGGTGGACTGAAGCTTTCTTT.

In its sample, this clonotype was seen a few times. J is TRBJ1-2 and V is TRBV12-3 or TRBV12-4; D remains unclear. The CDR3 is 13 residues long. Trimming cost V 2 bases and J 4 bases, with 8 bases left between them. The CDR3 DNA sequence: TGTGCCAGCAGTTTAAGCGAGATCTATGGCTACACCTTC. Translating it yields CASSLSEIYGYTF.

This clonotype showed up many times. The chain uses TRBV7-9 and TRBJ2-1; 7 nucleotides agree with TRBD1. Losses at the gene ends were 5 bases for V and 8 bases for J; bases not matched to a gene: 15. The CDR3 covers 16 residues. CDR1 SEHNR and CDR2 FQNEAQ come from the germline V gene (reference sequence). CDR3 loop: CASSGDRRLHRDEQFF. CDR3 DNA: TGTGCCAGCAGCGGGGACAGACGCCTACACCGCGATGAGCAGTTCTTC.